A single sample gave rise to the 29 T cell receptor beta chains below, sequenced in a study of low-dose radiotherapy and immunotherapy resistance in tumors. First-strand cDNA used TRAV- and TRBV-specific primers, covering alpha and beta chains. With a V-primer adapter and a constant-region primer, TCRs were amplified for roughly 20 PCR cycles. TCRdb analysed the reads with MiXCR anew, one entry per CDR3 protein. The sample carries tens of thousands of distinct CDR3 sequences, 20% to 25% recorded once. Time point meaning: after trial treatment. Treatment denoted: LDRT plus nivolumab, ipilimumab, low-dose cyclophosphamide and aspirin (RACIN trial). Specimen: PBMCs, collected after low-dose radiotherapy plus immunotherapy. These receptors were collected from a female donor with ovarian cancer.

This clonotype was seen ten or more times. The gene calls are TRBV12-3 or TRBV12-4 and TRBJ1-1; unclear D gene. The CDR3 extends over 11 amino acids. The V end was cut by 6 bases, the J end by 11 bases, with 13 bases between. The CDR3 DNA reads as TGTGCCAGCAGCCTTAGAGGAGGGGCTTTCTTT. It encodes CASSLRGGAFF.

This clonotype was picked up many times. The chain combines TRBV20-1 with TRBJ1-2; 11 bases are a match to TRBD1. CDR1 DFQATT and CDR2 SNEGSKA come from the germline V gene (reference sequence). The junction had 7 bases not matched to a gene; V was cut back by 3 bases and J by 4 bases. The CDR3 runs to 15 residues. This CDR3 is CSARTRTGGGYGYTF. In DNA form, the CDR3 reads TGCAGTGCTAGGACCCGGACAGGGGGCGGCTATGGCTACACCTTC.

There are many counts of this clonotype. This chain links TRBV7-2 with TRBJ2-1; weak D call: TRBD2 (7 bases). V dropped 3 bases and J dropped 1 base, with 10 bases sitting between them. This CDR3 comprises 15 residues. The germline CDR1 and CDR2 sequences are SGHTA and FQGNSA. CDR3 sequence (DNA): TGTGCCAGCAGCTTGCGGGGGCAGTCCTACAATGAGCAGTTCTTC. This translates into CASSLRGQSYNEQFF.

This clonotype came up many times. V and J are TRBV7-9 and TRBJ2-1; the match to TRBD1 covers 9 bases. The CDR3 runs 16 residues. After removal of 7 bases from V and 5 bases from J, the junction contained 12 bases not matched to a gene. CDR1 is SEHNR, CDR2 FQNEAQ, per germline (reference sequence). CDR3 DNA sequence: TGTGCCAGCAATAGTCCAACAGGGGGCCCGCACAATGAGCAGTTCTTC. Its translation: CASNSPTGGPHNEQFF. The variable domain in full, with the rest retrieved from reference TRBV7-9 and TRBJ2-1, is DTGVSQNPRHKITKRGQNVTFRCDPISEHNRLYWYRQTLGQGPEFLTYFQNEAQLEKSRLLSDRFSAERPKGSFSTLEIQRTEQGDSAMYLCASNSPTGGPHNEQFFGPGTRLTVL.

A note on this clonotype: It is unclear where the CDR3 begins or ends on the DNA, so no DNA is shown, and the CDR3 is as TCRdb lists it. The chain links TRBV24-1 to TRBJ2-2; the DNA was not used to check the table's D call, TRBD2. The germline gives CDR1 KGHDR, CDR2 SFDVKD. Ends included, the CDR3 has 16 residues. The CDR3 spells CATSDFDVTGGELFFF.

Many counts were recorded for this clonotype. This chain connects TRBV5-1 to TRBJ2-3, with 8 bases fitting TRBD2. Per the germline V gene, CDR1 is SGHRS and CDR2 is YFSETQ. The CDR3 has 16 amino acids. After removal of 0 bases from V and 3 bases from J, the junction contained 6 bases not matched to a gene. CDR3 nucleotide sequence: TGCGCCAGCAGCTTGGCCGGGGGGGCTTGGACAGATACGCAGTATTTT. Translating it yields CASSLAGGAWTDTQYF.

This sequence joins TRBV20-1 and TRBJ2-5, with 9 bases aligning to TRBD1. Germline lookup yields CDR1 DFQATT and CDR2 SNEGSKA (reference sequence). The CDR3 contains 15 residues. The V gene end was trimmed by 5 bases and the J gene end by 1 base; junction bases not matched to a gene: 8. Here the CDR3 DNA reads TGCAGTGCTCTAGGGACAGGGTACCGCCAAGAGACCCAGTACTTC. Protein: CSALGTGYRQETQYF.

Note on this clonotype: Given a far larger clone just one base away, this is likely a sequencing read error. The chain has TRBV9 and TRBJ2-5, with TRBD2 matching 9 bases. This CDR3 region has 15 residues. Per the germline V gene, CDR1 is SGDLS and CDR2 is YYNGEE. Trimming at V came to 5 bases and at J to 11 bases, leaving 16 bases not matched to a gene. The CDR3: CASSVSGSGYNEQYF. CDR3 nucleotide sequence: TGTGCCAGCAGTGTTAGCGGGAGTGGGTACAATGAGCAGTACTTC.

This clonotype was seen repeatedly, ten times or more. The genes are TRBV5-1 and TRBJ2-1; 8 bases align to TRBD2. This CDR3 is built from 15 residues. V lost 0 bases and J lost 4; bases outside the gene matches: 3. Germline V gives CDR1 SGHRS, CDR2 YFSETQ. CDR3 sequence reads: CASSLDGLAYNEQFF. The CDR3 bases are TGCGCCAGCAGCTTGGATGGACTAGCATACAATGAGCAGTTCTTC.

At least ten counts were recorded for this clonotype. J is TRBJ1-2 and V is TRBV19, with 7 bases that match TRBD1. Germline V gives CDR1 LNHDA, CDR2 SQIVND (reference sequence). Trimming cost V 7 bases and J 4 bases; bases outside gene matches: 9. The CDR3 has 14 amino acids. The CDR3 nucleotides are TGTGCCAGTACCCCAAAGGCAGGGGGCTATGGCTACACCTTC. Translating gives CASTPKAGGYGYTF.

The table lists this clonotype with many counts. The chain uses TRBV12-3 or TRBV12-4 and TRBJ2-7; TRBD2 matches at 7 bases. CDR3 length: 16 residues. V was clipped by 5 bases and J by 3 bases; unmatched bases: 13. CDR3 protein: CASSPQGPTGGYEQYF. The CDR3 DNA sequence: TGTGCCAGCAGTCCGCAGGGACCTACGGGGGGCTACGAGCAGTACTTC.

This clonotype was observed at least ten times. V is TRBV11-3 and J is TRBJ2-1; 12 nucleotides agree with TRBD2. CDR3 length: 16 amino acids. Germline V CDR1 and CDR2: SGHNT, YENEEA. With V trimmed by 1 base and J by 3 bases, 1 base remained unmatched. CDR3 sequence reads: CASSLGTSGVYNEQFF. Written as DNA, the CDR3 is TGTGCCAGCAGCTTAGGGACTAGCGGGGTCTACAATGAGCAGTTCTTC.

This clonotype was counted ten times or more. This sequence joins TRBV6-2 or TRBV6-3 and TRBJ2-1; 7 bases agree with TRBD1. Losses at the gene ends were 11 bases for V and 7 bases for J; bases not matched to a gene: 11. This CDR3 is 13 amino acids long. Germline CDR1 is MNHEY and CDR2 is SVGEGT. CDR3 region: CAGNRGAQNEQFF. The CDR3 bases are TGTGCCGGCAACAGGGGCGCCCAAAATGAGCAGTTCTTC.

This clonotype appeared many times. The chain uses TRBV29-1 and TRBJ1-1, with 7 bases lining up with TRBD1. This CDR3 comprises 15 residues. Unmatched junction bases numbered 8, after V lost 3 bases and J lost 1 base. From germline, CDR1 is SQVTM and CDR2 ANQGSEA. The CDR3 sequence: CSVDGRGLKNTEAFF. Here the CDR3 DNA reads TGCAGCGTTGATGGTAGGGGGCTAAAGAACACTGAAGCTTTCTTT.

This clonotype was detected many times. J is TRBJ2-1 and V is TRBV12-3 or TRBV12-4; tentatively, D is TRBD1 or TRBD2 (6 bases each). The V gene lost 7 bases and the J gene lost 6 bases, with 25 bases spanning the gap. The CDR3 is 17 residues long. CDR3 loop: CASTWGFSGAGRNEQFF. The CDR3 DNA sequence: TGTGCCAGCACCTGGGGGTTCTCGGGGGCAGGTCGCAATGAGCAGTTCTTC.

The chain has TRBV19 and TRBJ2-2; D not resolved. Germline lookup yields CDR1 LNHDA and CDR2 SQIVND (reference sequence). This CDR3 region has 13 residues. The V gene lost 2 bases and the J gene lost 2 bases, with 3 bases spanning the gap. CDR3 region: CASSIPNTGELFF. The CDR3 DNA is TGTGCCAGTAGTATACCAAACACCGGGGAGCTGTTTTTT. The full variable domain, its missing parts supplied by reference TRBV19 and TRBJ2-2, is DGGITQSPKYLFRKEGQNVTLSCEQNLNHDAMYWYRQDPGQGLRLIYYSQIVNDFQKGDIAEGYSVSREKKESFPLTVTSAQKNPTAFYLCASSIPNTGELFFGEGSRLTVL.

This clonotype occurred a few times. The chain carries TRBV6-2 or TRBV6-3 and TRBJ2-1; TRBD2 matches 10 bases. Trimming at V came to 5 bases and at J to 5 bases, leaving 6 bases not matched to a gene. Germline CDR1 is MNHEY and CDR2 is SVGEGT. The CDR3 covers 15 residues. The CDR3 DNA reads TGTGCCAGCAGTCCCACTAGCGGGATAAACAATGAGCAGTTCTTC. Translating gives CASSPTSGINNEQFF.

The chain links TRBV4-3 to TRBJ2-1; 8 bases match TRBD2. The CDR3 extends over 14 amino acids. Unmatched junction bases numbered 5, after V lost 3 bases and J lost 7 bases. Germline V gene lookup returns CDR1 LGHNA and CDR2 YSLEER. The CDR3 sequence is CASSQGLDRNEQFF. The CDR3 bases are TGCGCCAGCAGCCAGGGACTAGATAGGAATGAGCAGTTCTTC.

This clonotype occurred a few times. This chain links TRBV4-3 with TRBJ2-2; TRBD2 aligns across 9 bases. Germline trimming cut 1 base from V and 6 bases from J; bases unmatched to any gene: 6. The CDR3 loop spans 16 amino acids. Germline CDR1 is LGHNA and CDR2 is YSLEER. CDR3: CASSQGWAGGPGELFF. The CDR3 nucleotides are TGCGCCAGCAGCCAAGGATGGGCGGGAGGGCCCGGGGAGCTGTTTTTT.

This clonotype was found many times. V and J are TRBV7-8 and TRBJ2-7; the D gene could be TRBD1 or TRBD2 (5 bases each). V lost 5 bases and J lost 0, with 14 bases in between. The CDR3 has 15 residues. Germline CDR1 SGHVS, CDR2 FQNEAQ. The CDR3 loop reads CASSIRDRSSYEQYF. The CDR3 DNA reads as TGTGCCAGCAGCATCCGGGACCGGAGCTCCTACGAGCAGTACTTC. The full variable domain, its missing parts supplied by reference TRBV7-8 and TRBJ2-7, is GAGVSQSPRYKVAKRGQDVALRCDPISGHVSLFWYQQALGQGPEFLTYFQNEAQLDKSGLPSDRFFAERPEGSVSTLKIQRTQQEDSAVYLCASSIRDRSSYEQYFGPGTRLTVT.

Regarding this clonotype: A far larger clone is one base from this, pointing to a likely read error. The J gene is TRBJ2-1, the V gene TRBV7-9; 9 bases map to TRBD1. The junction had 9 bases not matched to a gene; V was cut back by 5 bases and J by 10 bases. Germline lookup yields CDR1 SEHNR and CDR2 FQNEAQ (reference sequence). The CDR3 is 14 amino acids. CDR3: CASSPPDRGYEQFF. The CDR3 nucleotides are TGTGCCAGCAGCCCCCCGGACAGGGGCTACGAGCAGTTCTTC.

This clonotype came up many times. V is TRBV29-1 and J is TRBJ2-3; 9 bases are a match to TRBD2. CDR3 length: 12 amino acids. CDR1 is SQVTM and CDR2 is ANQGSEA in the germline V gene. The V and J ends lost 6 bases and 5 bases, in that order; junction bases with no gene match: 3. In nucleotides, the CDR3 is TGCAGCGTGCGGGGGGGCCTAGATACGCAGTATTTT. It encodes CSVRGGLDTQYF.

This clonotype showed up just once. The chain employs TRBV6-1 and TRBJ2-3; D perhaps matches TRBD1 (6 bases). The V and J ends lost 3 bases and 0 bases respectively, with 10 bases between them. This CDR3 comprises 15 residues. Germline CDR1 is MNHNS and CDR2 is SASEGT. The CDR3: CASSEDSSSTDTQYF. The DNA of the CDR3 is TGTGCCAGCAGTGAGGACAGTTCTAGCACAGATACGCAGTATTTT.

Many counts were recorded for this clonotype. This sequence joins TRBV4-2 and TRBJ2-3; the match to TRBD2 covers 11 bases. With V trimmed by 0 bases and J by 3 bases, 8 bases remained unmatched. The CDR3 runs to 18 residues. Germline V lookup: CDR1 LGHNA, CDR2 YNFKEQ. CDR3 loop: CASSQEAVSGGVTDTQYF. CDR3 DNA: TGTGCCAGCAGCCAAGAGGCGGTTAGCGGGGGGGTAACAGATACGCAGTATTTT.

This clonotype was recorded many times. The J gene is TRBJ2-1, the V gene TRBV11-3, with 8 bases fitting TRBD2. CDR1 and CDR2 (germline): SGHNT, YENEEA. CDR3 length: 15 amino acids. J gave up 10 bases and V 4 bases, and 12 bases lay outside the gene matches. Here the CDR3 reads CASSSMRGRTVEQFF. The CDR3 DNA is TGTGCCAGCAGCTCCATGCGCGGGAGGACTGTAGAGCAGTTCTTC.

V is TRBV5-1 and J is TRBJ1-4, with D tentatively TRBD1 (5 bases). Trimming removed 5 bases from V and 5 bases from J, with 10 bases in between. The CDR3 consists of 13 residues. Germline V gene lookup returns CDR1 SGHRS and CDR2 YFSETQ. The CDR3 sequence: CASSRGENEKLFF. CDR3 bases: TGCGCCAGCAGTAGAGGGGAAAATGAAAAACTGTTTTTT.

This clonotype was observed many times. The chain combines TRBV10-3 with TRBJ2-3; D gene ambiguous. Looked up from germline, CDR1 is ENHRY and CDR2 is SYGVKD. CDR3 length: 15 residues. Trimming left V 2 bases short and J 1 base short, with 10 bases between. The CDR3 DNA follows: TGTGCCATCAGTGAGGTTGGCGCGGGCACAGATACGCAGTATTTT. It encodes CAISEVGAGTDTQYF.

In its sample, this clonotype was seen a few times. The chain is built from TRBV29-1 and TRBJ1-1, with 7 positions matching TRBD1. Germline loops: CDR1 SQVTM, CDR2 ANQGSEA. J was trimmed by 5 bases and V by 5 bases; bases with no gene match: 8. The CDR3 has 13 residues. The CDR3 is CSVQHRGGTEAFF. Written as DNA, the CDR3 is TGCAGCGTTCAGCACAGGGGAGGAACTGAAGCTTTCTTT.

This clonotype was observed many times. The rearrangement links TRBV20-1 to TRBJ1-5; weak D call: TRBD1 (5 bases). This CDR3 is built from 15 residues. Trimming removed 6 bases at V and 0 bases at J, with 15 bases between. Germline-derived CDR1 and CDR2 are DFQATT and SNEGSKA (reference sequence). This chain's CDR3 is CSAKAQGGSNQPQHF. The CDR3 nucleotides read TGCAGTGCCAAAGCTCAGGGCGGTAGCAATCAGCCCCAGCATTTT.